This TCR beta chain came from a study of blood T cell repertoires in COVID-19. Libraries were prepared by immunoSEQ multiplex PCR; TCRdb keeps only in-frame clonotypes and omits some of them. The sample records a few hundred thousand clones, around 87% being singletons. V was pared by 3 bases and J by 4 bases, with 10 bases between. CDR1 and CDR2 from the germline V gene are SGHTA and FQGNSA. CDR3 length equals 13 residues. This clone was seen repeatedly, ten times or more. The participants were between about 18 and 90 years old and came from under 25 US areas. Donors of Cohort 3 who recovered were those that had two negative PCRs, clearance, or symptom resolution.

The gene calls are TRBV7-2 and TRBJ2-7; weak D call: TRBD1 (6 bases). Sequenced: PBMCs or T cells enriched from blood (not recorded which). This receptor was obtained from a woman aged 45-65 years who had recovered from COVID-19. The CDR3, as DNA: TGTGCCAGCAGCTTTCAGGGGAAGTACGAGCAGTACTTC. Its translation is CASSFQGKYEQYF.